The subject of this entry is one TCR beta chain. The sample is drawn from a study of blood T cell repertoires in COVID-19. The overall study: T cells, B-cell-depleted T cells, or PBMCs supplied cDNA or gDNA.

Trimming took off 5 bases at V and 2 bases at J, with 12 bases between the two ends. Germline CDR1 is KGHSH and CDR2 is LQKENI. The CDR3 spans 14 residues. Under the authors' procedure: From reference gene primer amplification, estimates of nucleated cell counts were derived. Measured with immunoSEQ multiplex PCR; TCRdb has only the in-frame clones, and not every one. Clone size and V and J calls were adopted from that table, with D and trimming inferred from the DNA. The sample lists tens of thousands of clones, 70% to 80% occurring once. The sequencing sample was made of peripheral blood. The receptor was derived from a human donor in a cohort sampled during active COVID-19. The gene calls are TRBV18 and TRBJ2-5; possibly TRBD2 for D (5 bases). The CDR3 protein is CASSGRGPQETQYF. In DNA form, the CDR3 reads TGTGCCAGCTCAGGACGCGGGCCACAAGAGACCCAGTACTTC.